These 26 T cell receptor beta chains came from one sample sequenced in a study of untreated major depressive disorder. The protocol was immunoSEQ multiplex PCR, while the TCRdb copy is restricted to in-frame clones and leaves out a portion. This sample has more than 20,000 clones; 90% to 95% occur once, and the top ten carry around 0.3%. Sequencing was done on a sample of CD4+ T cells from PBMCs. Every receptor here comes from a man aged 25-45 years in good health.

The genes are TRBV5-4 and TRBJ2-5; 11 bases align to TRBD2. Unmatched junction bases numbered 13, after V lost 4 bases and J lost 5 bases. Germline V CDR1 and CDR2: SGHNT, YYREEE (reference sequence). CDR3 size: 17 residues. The CDR3 spells CASSVLAGGGGWETQYF. The CDR3 DNA follows: TGTGCCAGCAGCGTGCTAGCGGGAGGAGGTGGGTGGGAGACCCAGTACTTC.

The chain couples TRBV5-6 to TRBJ2-1; 11 bases are a match to TRBD2. CDR1 is SGHDT and CDR2 is YYEEEE in the germline V gene. The CDR3 consists of 16 residues. The V segment lost 4 bases and the J segment 4 bases; nucleotides outside the gene matches: 7. CDR3 coding DNA: TGTGCCAGCAGCCCAAGACTAGCGGGGTGGTACAATGAGCAGTTCTTC. Translation gives CASSPRLAGWYNEQFF.

The chain employs TRBV6-1 and TRBJ1-1; D gene unclear. The germline V and J ends were trimmed by 6 bases and 0 bases, with 2 bases remaining between them. Germline CDR1 MNHNS, CDR2 SASEGT. The CDR3 loop spans 11 amino acids. CDR3 protein: CASRVNTEAFF. The CDR3 DNA reads as TGTGCCAGCAGGGTGAACACTGAAGCTTTCTTT.

The sample holds one count of this clone. The chain combines TRBV7-2 with TRBJ1-4; a possible D gene is TRBD1 (5 bases). CDR3 length equals 14 residues. Trimming removed 2 bases at V and 6 bases at J, with 10 bases between. The V gene's germline CDR1 is SGHTA and CDR2 FQGNSA. CDR3 residues: CASSLYRWDEKLFF. The DNA of the CDR3 is TGTGCCAGCAGCTTATACAGGTGGGATGAAAAACTGTTTTTT.

The chain employs TRBV5-1 and TRBJ2-7; TRBD2 agrees at 7 bases. Unmatched junction bases numbered 4, after V lost 0 bases and J lost 1 base. In germline, CDR1 is SGHRS, CDR2 YFSETQ. The CDR3 extends over 15 amino acids. The CDR3: CASSLAGGISYEQYF. Here the CDR3 DNA reads TGCGCCAGCAGCTTGGCGGGAGGAATTTCCTACGAGCAGTACTTC.

The chain uses TRBV19 and TRBJ2-7; D remains ambiguous. V was trimmed by 6 bases and J by 8 bases, leaving 5 bases between them. Looked up from germline, CDR1 is LNHDA and CDR2 is SQIVND (reference sequence). The CDR3 length is 9 residues. The CDR3 reads CASSIKQYF. CDR3 DNA: TGTGCCAGTAGCATCAAGCAGTACTTC.

The rearrangement links TRBV10-3 to TRBJ2-4; possibly TRBD2 for D (5 bases). V shed 3 bases and J shed 1 base, with 10 bases lying between them. Germline assignment: CDR1 ENHRY and CDR2 SYGVKD. This CDR3 has 15 amino acids. CDR3 amino acids: CAISEVPGAKNIQYF. In DNA form, the CDR3 reads TGTGCCATCAGTGAAGTACCGGGGGCCAAAAACATTCAGTACTTC.

The chain is built from TRBV6-5 and TRBJ1-5; possible D gene TRBD1, 6 bases. V lost 8 bases to trimming and J lost 11 bases, with 13 bases between them. CDR3 size: 11 residues. Germline CDR1 and CDR2: MNHEY and SVGAGI. The CDR3 protein is CASGLQGSQHF. CDR3 in DNA: TGTGCCAGCGGTTTACAGGGCTCCCAGCATTTT.

The rearrangement links TRBV29-1 to TRBJ2-5; D may be TRBD2 (6 bases). CDR3 size: 13 residues. Trimming took off 3 bases at V and 2 bases at J, with 10 bases between the two ends. Germline values: CDR1 SQVTM, CDR2 ANQGSEA. Here the CDR3 DNA reads TGCAGCGTTGATCTAGGGACTCAAGAGACCCAGTACTTC. This sequence encodes CSVDLGTQETQYF. Variable domain in full (rest from reference TRBV29-1 and TRBJ2-5): SAVISQKPSRDICQRGTSLTIQCQVDSQVTMMFWYRQQPGQSLTLIATANQGSEATYESGFVIDKFPISRPNLTFSTLTVSNMSPEDSSIYLCSVDLGTQETQYFGPGTRLLVL.

V and J are TRBV4-1 and TRBJ2-7; 14 positions match TRBD2. The CDR3 has 18 residues. Germline CDR1 MGHRA, CDR2 YSYEKL. Losses at the gene ends were 4 bases for V and 4 bases for J; bases not matched to a gene: 12. The CDR3 bases are TGCGCCAGCAGCCTCGCCCTGGGGACTAGCGGGAGATTATACGAGCAGTACTTC. Amino acid sequence: CASSLALGTSGRLYEQYF.

The rearrangement links TRBV25-1 to TRBJ2-7; D not resolved. Looked up from germline, CDR1 is MGHDK and CDR2 is SYGVNS. This CDR3 comprises 13 residues. Between the trimmed V and J ends, which lost 4 bases and 3 bases, there was a span of 10 bases. The CDR3 DNA follows: TGTGCCAGCAGTGCGGCCCGATACTACGAGCAGTACTTC. It is translated as CASSAARYYEQYF.

This clone was counted a few times. The genes are TRBV29-1 and TRBJ2-7; D might be TRBD2 (5 bases). V lost 5 bases to trimming and J lost 6 bases, with 14 bases between them. There are 12 residues in the CDR3. Germline loops: CDR1 SQVTM, CDR2 ANQGSEA. CDR3 sequence reads: CSVSDSLPEQYF. In nucleotides, the CDR3 is TGCAGCGTTTCGGACTCCCTCCCCGAGCAGTACTTC.

The rearrangement joins TRBV9 to TRBJ1-5; a possible D gene is TRBD1 (6 bases). Trimming left V 1 base short and J 2 bases short, with 7 bases between. The germline V gene has CDR1 SGDLS and CDR2 YYNGEE. The CDR3 is 14 amino acids. The CDR3 DNA reads as TGTGCCAGCAGCGTAACAGGGCGCAATCAGCCCCAGCATTTT. It specifies CASSVTGRNQPQHF.

This chain connects TRBV7-2 to TRBJ2-7; 10 bases fit TRBD2. Germline V lookup: CDR1 SGHTA, CDR2 FQGNSA. Trimming took 0 bases from V and 7 from J; bases not matched to a gene: 6. The CDR3 totals 15 residues. CDR3 bases: TGTGCCAGCAGCTTAGCAGCGGGAGGGCCGAAAGAGCAGTACTTC. It specifies CASSLAAGGPKEQYF.

This clone has only one observation. The chain combines TRBV5-1 with TRBJ1-2; D not certain. Germline CDR1 and CDR2: SGHRS and YFSETQ. Trimming left V 0 bases short and J 5 bases short, with 8 bases between. This CDR3 comprises 13 residues. The CDR3 loop is CASSLDSLYGYTF. The DNA of the CDR3 is TGCGCCAGCAGCTTGGACAGTCTTTATGGCTACACCTTC.

This clone was seen more than once but under ten times. The chain uses TRBV6-5 and TRBJ1-2, with 11 bases identical to TRBD1. CDR1 and CDR2 (germline): MNHEY, SVGAGI. J lost 8 bases, V lost 0 bases, and 5 bases had no gene match. The CDR3 contains 15 residues. CDR3 in DNA: TGTGCCAGCAGTTACTCCGGGACAGGGGGTGAGGGCTACACCTTC. Translation gives CASSYSGTGGEGYTF.

This clone was observed a few times. This chain joins TRBV4-2 and TRBJ1-2; possibly TRBD1 for D (6 bases). The germline V gene has CDR1 LGHNA and CDR2 YNFKEQ. The V end was cut by 10 bases, the J end by 4 bases, with 10 bases between. This CDR3 comprises 11 residues. DNA of the CDR3: TGTGCCACGGGGGCCGTCTATGGCTACACCTTC. As protein: CATGAVYGYTF.

This rearrangement joins TRBV6-1 to TRBJ1-1; TRBD1 might be the D (6 bases). The CDR3 covers 15 residues. Germline V gene data show CDR1 as MNHNS and CDR2 as SASEGT. V was pared by 1 base and J by 5 bases, with 14 bases between. DNA for the CDR3: TGTGCCAGCAGTGAAGTAACAGGGATCACGACTGAAGCTTTCTTT. Translating gives CASSEVTGITTEAFF.

The J gene is TRBJ1-1, the V gene TRBV30, with 9 bases aligning to TRBD1. The CDR3 totals 13 residues. Per germline, CDR1 GTSNPN and CDR2 SVGIG (reference sequence). V shed 4 bases and J 5 bases; nucleotides not matched to a gene: 5. Here the CDR3 DNA reads TGTGCCTGGACTGGGGACAGGGTGACTGAAGCTTTCTTT. Residues: CAWTGDRVTEAFF.

The genes are TRBV18 and TRBJ1-5, with 9 bases lining up with TRBD1. Germline V gene data show CDR1 as KGHSH and CDR2 as LQKENI. This CDR3 spans 14 amino acids. V trimming: 9 bases; J trimming: 4 bases; junction bases outside the gene matches: 7. The CDR3 DNA is TGTGCCAGTTCCGGGACAGGGTCAAATCAGCCCCAGCATTTT. This codes for CASSGTGSNQPQHF.

The gene calls are TRBV4-3 and TRBJ1-2; unclear D gene. The length of the CDR3 is 15 residues. The V end was cut by 0 bases, the J end by 5 bases, with 13 bases between. Germline values: CDR1 LGHNA, CDR2 YSLEER. CDR3 in amino acids: CASSQEIARGYGYTF. Written as DNA, the CDR3 is TGCGCCAGCAGCCAAGAAATTGCCCGTGGATATGGCTACACCTTC.

V and J are TRBV28 and TRBJ2-7, with TRBD1 matching 9 bases. Germline loops: CDR1 MDHEN, CDR2 SYDVKM. The CDR3 spans 14 residues. Germline trimming cut 9 bases from V and 3 bases from J; bases unmatched to any gene: 9. The CDR3 spells CASKARDRDYEQYF. Written as DNA, the CDR3 is TGTGCCAGTAAGGCCCGGGACAGGGACTACGAGCAGTACTTC.

The rearrangement uses TRBV4-2 and TRBJ2-7, with TRBD1 identical over 7 bases. With 4 bases clipped from V and 4 bases from J, the junction kept 4 bases outside the gene matches. Germline CDR1 and CDR2: LGHNA and YNFKEQ. This CDR3 is 13 amino acids long. CDR3 nucleotides: TGTGCCAGCAGCCTCGGGACAGATTACGAGCAGTACTTC. This encodes CASSLGTDYEQYF.

This chain connects TRBV9 to TRBJ1-3; D is unclear. This CDR3 is built from 13 residues. CDR1 is SGDLS, CDR2 YYNGEE, per germline. Trimming pared 4 bases from V and 4 bases from J, leaving 9 bases between. In DNA, the CDR3 is TGTGCCAGCAGCTATGCCGGCGGAAACACCATATATTTT. Protein: CASSYAGGNTIYF.

The chain recombines TRBV2 with TRBJ2-7; 7 bases map to TRBD1. The trim removed 5 bases at V and 6 bases at J, leaving 13 bases unmatched. From germline, CDR1 is SNHLY and CDR2 FYNNEI. The CDR3 runs to 15 residues. The CDR3 sequence: CASSRAHRQGLEQYF. The CDR3 DNA reads as TGTGCCAGCAGTAGAGCCCACCGACAGGGCCTCGAGCAGTACTTC.

This clone has just one count. The rearrangement links TRBV4-3 to TRBJ2-6; perhaps D is TRBD1 or TRBD2 (5 bases each). The CDR3 length is 18 residues. Trimming stripped 4 bases from V and 0 bases from J, with 16 bases between. CDR1 is LGHNA, CDR2 YSLEER, per germline. This chain's CDR3 is CASSLWGRLVSGANVLTF. Written as DNA, the CDR3 is TGCGCCAGCAGCCTATGGGGACGGCTAGTCTCTGGGGCCAACGTCCTGACTTTC.